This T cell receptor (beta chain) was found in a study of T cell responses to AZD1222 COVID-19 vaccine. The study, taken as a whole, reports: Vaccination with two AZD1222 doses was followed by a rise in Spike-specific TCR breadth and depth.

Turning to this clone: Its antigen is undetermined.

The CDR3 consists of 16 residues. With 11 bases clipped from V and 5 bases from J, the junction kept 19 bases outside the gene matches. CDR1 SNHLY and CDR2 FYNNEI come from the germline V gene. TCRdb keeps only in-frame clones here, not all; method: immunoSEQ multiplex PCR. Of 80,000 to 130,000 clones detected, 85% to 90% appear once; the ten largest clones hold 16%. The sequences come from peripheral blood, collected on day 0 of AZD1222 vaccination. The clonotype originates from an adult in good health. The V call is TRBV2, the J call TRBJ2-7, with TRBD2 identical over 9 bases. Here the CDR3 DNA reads TGTGCCTGCGGCGGGGGGGCTAGGGGACCCCCTCACGAGCAGTACTTC. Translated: CACGGGARGPPHEQYF.